Sequencing of this T cell receptor beta chain was carried out in a study of brain T cells in children with intractable seizures (dated by TCRdb to the early 2020s). Study-wide context: A NanoString immunology panel was first used to screen resected brain tissue from 40 to 60 pediatric epilepsy surgery cases for immune gene transcripts. Among the roughly twelve selected surgery cases, eight also had pre-surgery blood sequenced, leaving four with brain tissue only.

The paper's findings and limits, for the study overall: Sequencing depth differed between pre- and post-surgery blood, so clones missing from the pre-surgery sample may reflect undersampling. Viral specificity was inferred solely from CDR3 sequence similarity, and the HCMV serostatus of the patients was not known.

Comment on this clone: The antigen it binds to is not known. Nothing much larger sits one base from this clone, and base qualities are not available.

TCR beta chain sequences were generated from genomic DNA using the immunoSEQ assay. The original pipeline was this. CDR3 sequences not starting with the conserved framework cysteine at position 104 were manually removed. To get clonality, the normalized Shannon's Diversity Index was subtracted from one, giving values from 0 (maximal diversity) to 1 (oligoclonal). Differences in the frequency of the same CDR3 between samples, such as brain versus blood, were assessed with chi-squared comparison-of-proportions tests. Public clonotypes were identified by searching immuneACCESS, and similarity to known antiviral clonotypes was assessed with the VDJdb browser. As stored in TCRdb, this immuneACCESS dataset retains in-frame rearrangements with V and J assigned. A fraction of the clones does not appear; measured against another copy, unresolved V genes explain less than half of the discrepancy, and the remainder lacks a known reason. D and trimming come from the DNA, and the V and J calls and clone size come from that table. The sample table shows 300,000 to 400,000 clones, and approximately 93% are seen once. 4.5% to 7% of the sample rests with the top ten.

Based on the germline V gene, the CDR1 and CDR2 sequences are SGHDT and YYEEEE. A distance of 6 bases separates the germline ends of V and J, which lose 0 bases and 0 bases respectively. CDR3 length: 14 amino acids, cysteine to phenylalanine. The only DNA kept is the CDR3, 42 bases in frame from the first base. Sample time point, as interpreted from the label and publication: blood from clinic visit 5 months post-surgery; TSC patient then seizure free. Surgery cases with the highest brain T cell transcript signatures were selected for TCR beta chain sequencing of brain tissue and, where available, blood. Before surgery, the patients had been given at least one anti-epileptic drug. TCR-sequenced patients were children with drug-resistant epilepsy due to tuberous sclerosis complex, focal cortical dysplasia, Rasmussen encephalitis or hemimegalencephaly. The Monarch genomic DNA purification kit was used to extract bulk genomic DNA from unsorted brain tissue and whole blood.

The rearranged segments are TRBV5-6 and TRBJ1-2; no D gene call is confident. Sequences were derived from peripheral blood, sampled around 5 months after surgery. This receptor was obtained from a boy in the first two years of life with tuberous sclerosis and intractable seizures. The sequenced DNA is TGTGCCAGCAGCTTGGGCAGTTCTAACTATGGCTACACCTTC. Its coded protein is CASSLGSSNYGYTF.